This TCR beta chain was found in a study of blood T cell repertoires in COVID-19 (TCRdb year 2020). At the level of the whole study: Samples from collaborators originated in the United States, Italy and Spain and spanned both the acute and convalescent phases of COVID-19. The material from the prospective study consisted of cDNA or gDNA derived from T cells, B-cell-depleted T cells, or PBMCs. The dataset comprised deeply sampled blood TCRbeta repertoires from subjects exposed to, actively infected with, or recovered from COVID-19. A freely available public database, intended as a resource for researchers studying the immune response to SARS-CoV-2, is where the repertoires were released. Samples came from the ongoing ImmuneRACE study (first 160 participants) plus 1,254 subjects from 6 global collaborators. A de-identified subject ID, COVID-19 status, age in years and sex were almost always included in the sample metadata. Where available, HLA class I and class II types were taken from metadata supplied by the sample provider and were not determined by assay-based typing. General study outcomes and caveats: The quantity of clinical and demographic metadata differed by source and by participant and was supplied without curation.

Whole blood was collected in K2EDTA tubes by collaborating institutions according to the institutions' own protocols. For TCRbeta analysis, collaborators shipped samples as frozen whole blood, isolated PBMCs, or DNA extracted from either of those sample types. CDR1 and CDR2, looked up from the germline V gene, are SGHRS and YFSETQ. At the junction V is shortened by 4 bases and J by 7 bases; bases outside the gene matches: 9. From its cysteine to its phenylalanine, the CDR3 spans 14 amino acids. The CDR3 DNA has 42 bases and is translated from base 1. A remark on this clone: This receptor's antigen is unknown. No clone much larger than this one lies a single base away; base qualities are absent.

TCRbeta CDR3 regions were amplified from genomic DNA using the immunoSEQ Assay, a bias-controlled multiplex PCR. As for the original processing: The number of nucleated cells in each sample was estimated by amplification of reference gene primers within the assay. Sequence reads were collapsed and filtered to measure the absolute abundance of every unique TCRbeta CDR3 rearrangement. For each sample, productive Simpson clonality was calculated as the square root of Simpson's diversity index across productive rearrangements. The immuneACCESS repertoire file appears here via TCRdb, limited to in-frame rearrangements. These files lack a portion of the clones; in checked studies, under half of the deficit traces to unresolved V genes, and the cause of the others is not known. The DNA was the basis for D and trimming; V, J and clone size are from that table. The sample table shows 98,000 or so clones, and roughly 90% are seen once. 6% of the sample comes from the top ten.

Sequenced material: peripheral blood. The TCR sequence derives from a human donor in a cohort sampled during active COVID-19. The sequence joins TRBV5-1 to TRBJ2-7, with 9 central nucleotides matching TRBD1. The CDR3 loop reads CASSDRQGDAEQYF. The sequenced DNA: TGCGCCAGCAGCGACCGACAGGGGGACGCGGAGCAGTACTTC. With the portions outside the CDR3 filled from the reference TRBV5-1 and TRBJ2-7 genes, the complete variable region becomes KAGVTQTPRYLIKTRGQQVTLSCSPISGHRSVSWYQQTPGQGLQFLFEYFSETQRNKGNFPGRFSGRQFSNSRSEMNVSTLELGDSALYLCASSDRQGDAEQYFGPGTRLTVT.